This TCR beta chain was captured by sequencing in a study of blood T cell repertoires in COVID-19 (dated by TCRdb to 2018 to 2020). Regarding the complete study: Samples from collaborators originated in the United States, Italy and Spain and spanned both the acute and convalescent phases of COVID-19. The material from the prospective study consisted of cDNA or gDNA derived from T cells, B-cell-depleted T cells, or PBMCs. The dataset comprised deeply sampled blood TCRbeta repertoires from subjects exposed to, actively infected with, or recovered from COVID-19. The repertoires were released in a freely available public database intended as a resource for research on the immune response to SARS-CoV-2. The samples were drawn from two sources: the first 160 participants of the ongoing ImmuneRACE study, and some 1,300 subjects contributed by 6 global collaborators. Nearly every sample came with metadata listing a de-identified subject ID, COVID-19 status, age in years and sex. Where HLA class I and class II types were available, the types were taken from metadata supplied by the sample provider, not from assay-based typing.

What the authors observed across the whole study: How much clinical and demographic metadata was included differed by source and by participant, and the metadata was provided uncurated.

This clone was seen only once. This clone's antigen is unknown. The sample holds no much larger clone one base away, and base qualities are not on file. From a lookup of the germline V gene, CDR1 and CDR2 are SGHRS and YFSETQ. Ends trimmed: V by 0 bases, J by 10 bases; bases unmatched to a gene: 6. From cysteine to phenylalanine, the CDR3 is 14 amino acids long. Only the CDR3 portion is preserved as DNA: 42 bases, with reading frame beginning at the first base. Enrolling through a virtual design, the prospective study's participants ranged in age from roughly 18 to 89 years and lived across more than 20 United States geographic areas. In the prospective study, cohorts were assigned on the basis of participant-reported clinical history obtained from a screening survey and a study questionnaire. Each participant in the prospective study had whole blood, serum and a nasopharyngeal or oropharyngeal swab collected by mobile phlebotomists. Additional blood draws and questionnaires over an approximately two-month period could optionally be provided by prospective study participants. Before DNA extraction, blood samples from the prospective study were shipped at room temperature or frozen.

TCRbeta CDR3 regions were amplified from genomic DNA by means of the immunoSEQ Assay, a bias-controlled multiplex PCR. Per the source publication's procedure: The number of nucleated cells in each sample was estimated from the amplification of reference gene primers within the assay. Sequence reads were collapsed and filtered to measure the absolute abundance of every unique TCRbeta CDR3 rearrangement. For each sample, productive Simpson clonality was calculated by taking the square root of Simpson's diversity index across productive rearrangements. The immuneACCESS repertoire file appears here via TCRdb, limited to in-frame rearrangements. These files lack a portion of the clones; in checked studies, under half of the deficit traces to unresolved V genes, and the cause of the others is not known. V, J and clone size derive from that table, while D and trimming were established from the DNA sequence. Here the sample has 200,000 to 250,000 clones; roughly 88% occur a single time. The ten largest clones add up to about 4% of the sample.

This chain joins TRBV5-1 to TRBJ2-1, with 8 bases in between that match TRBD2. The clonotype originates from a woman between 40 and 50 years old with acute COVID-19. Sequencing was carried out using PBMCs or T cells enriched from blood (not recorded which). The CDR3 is CASSLAGTRGEQFF. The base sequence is TGCGCCAGCAGCTTGGCCGGGACTAGGGGGGAGCAGTTCTTC.